This TCR beta chain was found in a study of blood T cell repertoires in COVID-19. Measured with immunoSEQ multiplex PCR; TCRdb has only the in-frame clones, and not every one. In the table there are about 160,000 clones, about 83% of which are singletons. V dropped 5 bases and J dropped 8; count of bases not matched to a gene: 8. The CDR3 spans 13 residues. The sample comprised peripheral blood. The rearrangement links TRBV12-3 or TRBV12-4 to TRBJ1-2, with 7 bases matching TRBD1. This receptor was identified in a man aged 55-75 years with acute or convalescent COVID-19. CDR3 sequence: CASSPGTVAGYTF. The CDR3 DNA is TGTGCCAGCAGTCCCGGGACAGTTGCGGGCTACACCTTC.